The 26 T cell receptor beta chains below were found in one sample sequenced in a study of vaccination effects on CD4 cells after COVID-19. Once cultured for 10 days, the cells underwent separation to obtain CD4+ T cells. It was two doses of either the BNT162b2 or mRNA-1273 vaccine that participants received. The protocol was immunoSEQ multiplex PCR, while the TCRdb copy is restricted to in-frame clones and leaves out a portion. This sample carries 50,000 to 80,000 clones, over 75% of them seen once, and the ten largest clones take under 2.5%. Their recognized antigens are unknown. The sample consisted of CD4+ T cells from PBMCs cultured without peptide, taken after COVID-19 vaccination. The receptors come from a human donor who received a COVID-19 vaccine.

This clone showed up just a few times. The chain is built from TRBV7-2 and TRBJ2-2; D gene ambiguous. Trimming took off 3 bases at V and 1 base at J, with 6 bases between the two ends. The CDR3 totals 14 residues. Germline V gives CDR1 SGHTA, CDR2 FQGNSA. This chain's CDR3 is CASSFSLNTGELFF. The CDR3 bases are TGTGCCAGCAGCTTCAGTCTGAACACCGGGGAGCTGTTTTTT.

The gene calls are TRBV2 and TRBJ2-6; D is ambiguous. V lost 1 base and J 0 bases, leaving 7 bases between the germline ends. CDR3 size: 16 residues. Germline assignment: CDR1 SNHLY and CDR2 FYNNEI. CDR3 region: CASSEGVSSGANVLTF. The CDR3 nucleotides are TGTGCCAGCAGTGAAGGGGTGAGCTCTGGGGCCAACGTCCTGACTTTC.

As for this clone: Other DNA variants within this sample encode the same CDR3. The V call is TRBV6-2 or TRBV6-3, the J call TRBJ2-7; a possible D gene is TRBD2 (6 bases). With 6 bases removed from V and 1 base from J, the gap between germline ends came to 10 bases. This CDR3 contains 13 residues. Germline loops: CDR1 MNHEY, CDR2 SVGEGT. The CDR3 DNA reads as TGTGCCAGCAGCCGCGGAGGGTCCTACGAGCAGTACGTC. Translated: CASSRGGSYEQYV.

The chain has TRBV15 and TRBJ2-5, with D perhaps matching TRBD2 (5 bases). V lost 0 bases and J 5 bases, leaving 7 bases between the germline ends. The CDR3 runs 13 residues. Germline V lookup: CDR1 LNHNV, CDR2 YYDKDF (reference sequence). CDR3 sequence: CATSRDRGETQYF. In DNA, the CDR3 is TGTGCCACCAGCAGAGATCGGGGTGAGACCCAGTACTTC.

CDR3 sequence: CASSRDRSYGYTF. For the CDR3, the DNA is TGTGCCAGCAGCAGAGACAGATCCTATGGCTACACCTTC. The chain carries TRBV7-2 and TRBJ1-2; possible D gene TRBD1, 5 bases. Per germline, CDR1 SGHTA and CDR2 FQGNSA. Trimming removed 5 bases from V and 4 bases from J, with 11 bases in between. The CDR3 extends over 13 amino acids. Drawing the rest from reference TRBV7-2 and TRBJ1-2, the complete variable domain is GAGVSQSPSNKVTEKGKDVELRCDPISGHTALYWYRQSLGQGLEFLIYFQGNSAPDKSGLPSDRFSAERTGGSVSTLTIQRTQQEDSAVYLCASSRDRSYGYTFGSGTRLTVV.

The chain links TRBV5-1 to TRBJ2-5; 9 bases agree with TRBD1. The CDR3 is 15 residues long. The V gene's germline CDR1 is SGHRS and CDR2 YFSETQ. The J segment lost 5 bases and the V segment lost 3 bases, leaving 8 bases of the junction unmatched. In DNA, the CDR3 is TGCGCCAGCAGCTCCACGACAGGGGGTGGGGAGACCCAGTACTTC. Its protein is CASSSTTGGGETQYF.

The gene calls are TRBV19 and TRBJ2-1; possibly TRBD2 for D (5 bases). This CDR3 spans 17 amino acids. V was shortened by 5 bases and J by 0 bases, with 17 bases between the two germline ends. CDR1 is LNHDA and CDR2 is SQIVND in the germline V gene (reference sequence). In DNA form, the CDR3 reads TGTGCCAGTAGTCCAGGAGGCGGCGTGAGCTCCTACAATGAGCAGTTCTTC. It codes for CASSPGGGVSSYNEQFF.

The chain joins TRBV2 to TRBJ1-5; D gene ambiguous. Germline V gene sequence: CDR1 SNHLY, CDR2 FYNNEI. Trimming stripped 6 bases from V and 4 bases from J, with 13 bases between. The CDR3 contains 14 residues. CDR3 sequence: CASRVAGVNQPQHF. CDR3 in DNA: TGTGCCAGCAGGGTTGCCGGGGTAAATCAGCCCCAGCATTTT.

There are a few counts of this clone. The chain combines TRBV28 with TRBJ1-2; perhaps TRBD1 as D (6 bases). Trimming removed 3 bases at V and 4 bases at J, with 15 bases between. Germline-derived CDR1 and CDR2 are MDHEN and SYDVKM. CDR3 length: 15 amino acids. The DNA for the CDR3 is TGTGCCAGCAGTTTCTTGACAGGTGGGGCCTATGGCTACACCTTC. Amino acid sequence: CASSFLTGGAYGYTF.

The chain employs TRBV7-8 and TRBJ1-4; the match to TRBD1 covers 8 bases. J gave up 6 bases and V 4 bases, and 1 base lay outside the gene matches. This CDR3 is built from 13 residues. Germline CDR1 reads SGHVS; CDR2 reads FQNEAQ. CDR3 residues: CASSSDRDEKLFF. The CDR3, as DNA: TGTGCCAGCAGCTCGGACAGGGATGAAAAACTGTTTTTT.

The chain carries TRBV9 and TRBJ1-2; possibly TRBD1 for D (5 bases). V lost 1 base to trimming and J lost 3 bases, with 13 bases between them. Germline assignment: CDR1 SGDLS and CDR2 YYNGEE. CDR3 length: 15 amino acids. CDR3 region: CASSVRGVGDYGYTF. CDR3 bases: TGTGCCAGCAGCGTACGAGGGGTCGGTGACTATGGCTACACCTTC.

V gene TRBV20-1 combines with J gene TRBJ2-3; TRBD2 matches 9 bases. V lost 3 bases and J lost 6; bases outside the gene matches: 7. The germline gives CDR1 DFQATT, CDR2 SNEGSKA (reference sequence). The length of the CDR3 is 14 residues. The CDR3 protein is CSASPAGGPDTQYF. The CDR3 coding sequence is TGCAGTGCTAGTCCCGCGGGGGGGCCTGATACGCAGTATTTT.

This chain joins TRBV10-3 and TRBJ2-3; D is unclear. This CDR3 is built from 13 residues. Per the germline V gene, CDR1 is ENHRY and CDR2 is SYGVKD. Trimming pared 3 bases from V and 4 bases from J, leaving 8 bases between. CDR3 sequence: CAISDSGADTQYF. Here the CDR3 DNA reads TGTGCCATCAGTGACTCGGGTGCAGATACGCAGTATTTT.

The CDR3 region has the DNA TGCGCCAGCAGTGACAGGGGATTGAGCACAGATACGCAGTATTTT. Protein sequence: CASSDRGLSTDTQYF. J is TRBJ2-3 and V is TRBV10-2; possible D gene TRBD1, 6 bases. V was cut by 3 bases and J by 0 bases, with 10 bases left in between. Looked up from germline, CDR1 is WSHSY and CDR2 is SAAADI. CDR3 length: 15 residues.

This sequence joins TRBV6-5 and TRBJ2-7, with TRBD1 matching over 9 bases. The CDR3 extends over 13 amino acids. V lost 7 bases, J lost 4 bases, and 5 bases stayed unmatched. Germline V CDR1 and CDR2: MNHEY, SVGAGI. For the CDR3, the DNA is TGTGCCAGCAACGTTGACAGGGGGTACGAGCAGTACGTC. Its translation is CASNVDRGYEQYV.

The chain links TRBV4-1 to TRBJ1-3; 7 bases agree with TRBD1. This CDR3 region has 16 residues. The germline V gene has CDR1 MGHRA and CDR2 YSYEKL. Trimming cost V 6 bases and J 3 bases; bases outside gene matches: 11. CDR3 sequence (DNA): TGCGCCAGCAGTCTTGCTACGACAGGGCGTGGAAACACCATATATTTT. Translated, it gives CASSLATTGRGNTIYF.

The chain is built from TRBV7-3 and TRBJ2-7; D not certain. The germline V gene encodes CDR1 SGHTA and CDR2 FQGTGA. The length of the CDR3 is 15 residues. V lost 5 bases to trimming and J lost 4 bases, with 18 bases between them. CDR3 amino acids: CASSLADLGWYEQYV. The DNA of the CDR3 is TGTGCCAGCAGCCTGGCGGATTTAGGGTGGTACGAGCAGTACGTC.

This clone turned up a few times. V is TRBV5-1 and J is TRBJ2-1; 7 nucleotides line up with TRBD1. V gave up 4 bases and J gave up 0 bases; unmatched junction bases: 7. The CDR3 loop spans 16 amino acids. Germline V gene sequence: CDR1 SGHRS, CDR2 YFSETQ. CDR3 protein: CASSRGQASSYNEQFF. The CDR3 DNA sequence: TGCGCCAGCAGCCGAGGACAGGCGAGCTCCTACAATGAGCAGTTCTTC. Full variable domain (outside the CDR3, taken from reference TRBV5-1 and TRBJ2-1): KAGVTQTPRYLIKTRGQQVTLSCSPISGHRSVSWYQQTPGQGLQFLFEYFSETQRNKGNFPGRFSGRQFSNSRSEMNVSTLELGDSALYLCASSRGQASSYNEQFFGPGTRLTVL.

The chain employs TRBV18 and TRBJ1-4; 7 nucleotides line up with TRBD1. V trimming: 3 bases; J trimming: 7 bases; junction bases outside the gene matches: 2. Germline V lookup: CDR1 KGHSH, CDR2 LQKENI. This CDR3 region has 13 residues. CDR3 in amino acids: CASSPTGIEKLFF. The CDR3 DNA reads TGTGCCAGCTCACCGACAGGGATTGAAAAACTGTTTTTT.

The chain is built from TRBV15 and TRBJ2-7; either TRBD1 or TRBD2 may supply D (5 bases each). CDR1 LNHNV and CDR2 YYDKDF come from the germline V gene (reference sequence). This CDR3 has 14 amino acids. Between the trimmed V and J ends, which lost 5 bases and 6 bases, there was a span of 17 bases. The CDR3 loop reads CATSRKDGTSEQYV. CDR3 coding DNA: TGTGCCACCAGCCGGAAGGACGGGACGAGCGAGCAGTACGTC.

The rearrangement joins TRBV4-1 to TRBJ1-5, with TRBD1 matching 8 bases. The length of the CDR3 is 17 residues. Germline V gene data show CDR1 as MGHRA and CDR2 as YSYEKL. Germline trimming cut 4 bases from V and 4 bases from J; bases unmatched to any gene: 12. The DNA for the CDR3 is TGCGCCAGCAGCCTAGGACCGTCAGGGGGCGGAAATCAGCCCCAGCATTTT. Its translation is CASSLGPSGGGNQPQHF.

The chain uses TRBV29-1 and TRBJ1-1; the D gene is possibly TRBD1 (6 bases). Germline assignment: CDR1 SQVTM and CDR2 ANQGSEA. The CDR3 totals 15 residues. V dropped 7 bases and J dropped 1 base, with 19 bases sitting between them. The CDR3 protein is CSGWNRVGGNTEAFF. CDR3 coding DNA: TGCAGCGGCTGGAACAGGGTCGGAGGGAACACTGAAGCTTTCTTT.

The rearrangement links TRBV19 to TRBJ2-5; a weak D match, TRBD2 (5 bases). V was clipped by 5 bases and J by 2 bases, with 6 bases between them. This CDR3 is built from 12 residues. Germline loops: CDR1 LNHDA, CDR2 SQIVND (reference sequence). The CDR3 DNA follows: TGTGCCAGTAGTCGGACTCAAGAGACCCAGTACTTC. This codes for CASSRTQETQYF. The full variable domain, in which reference TRBV19 and TRBJ2-5 provide the parts outside the CDR3, is DGGITQSPKYLFRKEGQNVTLSCEQNLNHDAMYWYRQDPGQGLRLIYYSQIVNDFQKGDIAEGYSVSREKKESFPLTVTSAQKNPTAFYLCASSRTQETQYFGPGTRLLVL.

The J gene is TRBJ1-2, the V gene TRBV6-5, with TRBD1 as a possible D gene (5 bases). Deletions cut 4 bases from V and 7 bases from J, with 16 bases between. Germline V lookup: CDR1 MNHEY, CDR2 SVGAGI. There are 14 residues in the CDR3. The CDR3 DNA sequence: TGTGCCAGCAGTTCCCCAAACCAGGGCCGTGGCTACACCTTC. This codes for CASSSPNQGRGYTF.

CDR3 amino acids: CASRTGGSYNSPLHF. For the CDR3, the DNA is TGTGCCAGTAGGACAGGGGGCTCCTATAATTCACCCCTCCACTTT. The chain joins TRBV19 to TRBJ1-6, with 9 bases lining up with TRBD1. The germline CDR1 and CDR2 sequences are LNHDA and SQIVND (reference sequence). J was trimmed by 0 bases and V by 6 bases; bases with no gene match: 0. This CDR3 region has 15 residues.

This chain links TRBV7-2 with TRBJ1-2, with no clear D. Trimming removed 4 bases at V and 7 bases at J, with 7 bases between. CDR1 and CDR2 from the germline V gene are SGHTA and FQGNSA. CDR3 length equals 11 residues. The CDR3 sequence is CASSWHGGYTF. Written as DNA, the CDR3 is TGTGCCAGCAGCTGGCACGGTGGCTACACCTTC.